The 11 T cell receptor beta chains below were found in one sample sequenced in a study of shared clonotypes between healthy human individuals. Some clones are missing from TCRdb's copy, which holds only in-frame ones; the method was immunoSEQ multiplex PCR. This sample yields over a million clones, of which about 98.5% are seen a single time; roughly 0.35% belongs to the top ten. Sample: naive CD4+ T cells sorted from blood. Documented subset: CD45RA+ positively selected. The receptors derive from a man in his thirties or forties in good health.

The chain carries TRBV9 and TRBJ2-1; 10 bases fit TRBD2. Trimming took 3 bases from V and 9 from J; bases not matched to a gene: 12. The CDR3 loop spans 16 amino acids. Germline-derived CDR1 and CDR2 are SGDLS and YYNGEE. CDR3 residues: CASSGTLAGAPGEQFF. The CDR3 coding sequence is TGTGCCAGCAGCGGAACGCTAGCGGGAGCCCCGGGTGAGCAGTTCTTC.

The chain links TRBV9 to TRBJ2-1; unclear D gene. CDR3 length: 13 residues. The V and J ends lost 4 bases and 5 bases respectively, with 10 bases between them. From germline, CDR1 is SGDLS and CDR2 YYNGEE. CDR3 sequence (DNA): TGTGCCAGCAGCCCTCAAAGACACAATGAGCAGTTCTTC. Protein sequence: CASSPQRHNEQFF.

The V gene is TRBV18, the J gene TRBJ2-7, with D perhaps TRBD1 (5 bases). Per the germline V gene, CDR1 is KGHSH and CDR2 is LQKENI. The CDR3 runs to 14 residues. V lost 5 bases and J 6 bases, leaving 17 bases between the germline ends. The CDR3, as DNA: TGTGCCAGCTCATCGTTGCAGGGATCGGCCGAGCAGTACTTC. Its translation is CASSSLQGSAEQYF. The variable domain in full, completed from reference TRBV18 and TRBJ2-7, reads NAGVMQNPRHLVRRRGQEARLRCSPMKGHSHVYWYRQLPEEGLKFMVYLQKENIIDESGMPKERFSAEFPKEGPSILRIQQVVRGDSAAYFCASSSLQGSAEQYFGPGTRLTVT.

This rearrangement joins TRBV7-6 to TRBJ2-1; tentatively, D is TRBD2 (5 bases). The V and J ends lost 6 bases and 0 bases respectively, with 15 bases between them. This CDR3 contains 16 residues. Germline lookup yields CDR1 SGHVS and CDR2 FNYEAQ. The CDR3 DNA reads TGTGCCAGCAGTCAAGAGCGGAAGAGCTCCTACAATGAGCAGTTCTTC. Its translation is CASSQERKSSYNEQFF.

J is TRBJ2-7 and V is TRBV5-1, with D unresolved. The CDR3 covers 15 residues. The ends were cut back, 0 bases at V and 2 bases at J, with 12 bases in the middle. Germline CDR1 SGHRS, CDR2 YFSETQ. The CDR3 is CASSLALAGTYEQYF. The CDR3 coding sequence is TGCGCCAGCAGCTTGGCCCTGGCCGGAACCTACGAGCAGTACTTC.

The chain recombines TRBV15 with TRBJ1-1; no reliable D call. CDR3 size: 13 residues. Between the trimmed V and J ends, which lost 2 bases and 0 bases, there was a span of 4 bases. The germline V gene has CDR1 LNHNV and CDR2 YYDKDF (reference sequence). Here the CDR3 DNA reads TGTGCCACCAGCAGAACCATGAACACTGAAGCTTTCTTT. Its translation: CATSRTMNTEAFF.

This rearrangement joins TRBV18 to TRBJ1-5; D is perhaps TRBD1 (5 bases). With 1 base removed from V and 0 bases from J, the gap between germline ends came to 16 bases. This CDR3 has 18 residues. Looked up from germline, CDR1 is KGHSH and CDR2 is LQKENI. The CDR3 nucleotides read TGTGCCAGCTCACCACTGGGCCCGGGACCGCCTAGCAATCAGCCCCAGCATTTT. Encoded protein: CASSPLGPGPPSNQPQHF. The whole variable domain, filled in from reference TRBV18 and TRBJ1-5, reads NAGVMQNPRHLVRRRGQEARLRCSPMKGHSHVYWYRQLPEEGLKFMVYLQKENIIDESGMPKERFSAEFPKEGPSILRIQQVVRGDSAAYFCASSPLGPGPPSNQPQHFGDGTRLSIL.

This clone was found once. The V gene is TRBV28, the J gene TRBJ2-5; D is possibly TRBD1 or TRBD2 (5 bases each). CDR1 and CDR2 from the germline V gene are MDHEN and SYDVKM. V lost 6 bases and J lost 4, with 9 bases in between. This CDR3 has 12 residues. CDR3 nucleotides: TGTGCCAGCAGCAAGGGGAGAGAGACCCAGTACTTC. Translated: CASSKGRETQYF.

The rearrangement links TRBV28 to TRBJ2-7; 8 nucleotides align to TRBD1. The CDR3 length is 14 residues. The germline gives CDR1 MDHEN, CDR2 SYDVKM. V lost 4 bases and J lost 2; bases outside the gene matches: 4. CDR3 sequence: CASSSPQGAYEQYF. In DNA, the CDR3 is TGTGCCAGCAGTTCGCCACAGGGGGCCTACGAGCAGTACTTC.

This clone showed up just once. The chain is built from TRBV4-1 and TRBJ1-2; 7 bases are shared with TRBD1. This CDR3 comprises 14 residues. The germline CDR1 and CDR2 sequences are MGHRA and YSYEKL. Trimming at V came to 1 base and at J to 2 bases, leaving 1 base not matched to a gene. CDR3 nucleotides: TGCGCCAGCAGCCAAGTACAGGGGAACTATGGCTACACCTTC. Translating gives CASSQVQGNYGYTF.

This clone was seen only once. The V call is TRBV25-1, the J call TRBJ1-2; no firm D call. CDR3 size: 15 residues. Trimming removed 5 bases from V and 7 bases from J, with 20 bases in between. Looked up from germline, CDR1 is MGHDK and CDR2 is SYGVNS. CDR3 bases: TGTGCCAGCAGTAGAACAACCGGGCCTGAGGGTGGCTACACCTTC. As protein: CASSRTTGPEGGYTF.